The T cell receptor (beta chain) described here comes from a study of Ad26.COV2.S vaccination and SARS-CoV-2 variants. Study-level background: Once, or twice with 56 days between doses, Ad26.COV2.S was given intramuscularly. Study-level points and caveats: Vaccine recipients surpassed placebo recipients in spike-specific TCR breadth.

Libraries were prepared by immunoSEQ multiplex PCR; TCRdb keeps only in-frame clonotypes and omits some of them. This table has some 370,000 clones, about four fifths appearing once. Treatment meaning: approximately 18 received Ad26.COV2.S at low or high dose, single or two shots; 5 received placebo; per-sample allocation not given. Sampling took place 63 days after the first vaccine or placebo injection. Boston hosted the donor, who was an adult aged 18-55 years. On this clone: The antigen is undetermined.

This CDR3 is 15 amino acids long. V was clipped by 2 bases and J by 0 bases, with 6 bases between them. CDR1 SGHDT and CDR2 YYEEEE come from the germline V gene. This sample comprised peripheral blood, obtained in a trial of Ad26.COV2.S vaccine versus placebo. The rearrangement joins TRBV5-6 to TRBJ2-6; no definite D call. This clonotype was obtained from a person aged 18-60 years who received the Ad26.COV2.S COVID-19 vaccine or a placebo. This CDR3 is CASSFMGSGANVLTF. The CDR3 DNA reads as TGTGCCAGCAGCTTCATGGGCTCTGGGGCCAACGTCCTGACTTTC.